The TCR beta chain described here comes from a study of shared T cell receptors in the human thymus. The data were produced by immunoSEQ multiplex PCR, yet TCRdb's version contains in-frame clones alone and is incomplete. The table lists 630,000 or so clones, around 87% of them singletons. Germline V CDR1 and CDR2: MNHNS, SASEGT. Trimming shortened V by 0 bases and J by 3 bases, and 13 bases separated the two germline ends. The CDR3 extends over 16 amino acids. The sample holds one count of this clone. These data were also reused for a study on human thymus T cells. This second study notes: Each of the donors was a healthy Finnish infant who was undergoing open corrective cardiac surgery for congenital heart defects. Thymus was obtained from resections taken during corrective heart surgery. Biased V and J segment usage appeared in thymus and peripheral blood. Related studies found that unrelated individuals share highly overlapping thymic repertoires.

The chain recombines TRBV6-1 with TRBJ2-3, with a possible D match to TRBD2 (6 bases). Sequencing was done on a sample of thymocytes. The sequence was obtained from a boy younger than two with a congenital heart defect. CDR3 region: CASSEAHRTKTDTQYF. In DNA, the CDR3 is TGTGCCAGCAGTGAAGCGCATCGGACTAAAACAGATACGCAGTATTTT.